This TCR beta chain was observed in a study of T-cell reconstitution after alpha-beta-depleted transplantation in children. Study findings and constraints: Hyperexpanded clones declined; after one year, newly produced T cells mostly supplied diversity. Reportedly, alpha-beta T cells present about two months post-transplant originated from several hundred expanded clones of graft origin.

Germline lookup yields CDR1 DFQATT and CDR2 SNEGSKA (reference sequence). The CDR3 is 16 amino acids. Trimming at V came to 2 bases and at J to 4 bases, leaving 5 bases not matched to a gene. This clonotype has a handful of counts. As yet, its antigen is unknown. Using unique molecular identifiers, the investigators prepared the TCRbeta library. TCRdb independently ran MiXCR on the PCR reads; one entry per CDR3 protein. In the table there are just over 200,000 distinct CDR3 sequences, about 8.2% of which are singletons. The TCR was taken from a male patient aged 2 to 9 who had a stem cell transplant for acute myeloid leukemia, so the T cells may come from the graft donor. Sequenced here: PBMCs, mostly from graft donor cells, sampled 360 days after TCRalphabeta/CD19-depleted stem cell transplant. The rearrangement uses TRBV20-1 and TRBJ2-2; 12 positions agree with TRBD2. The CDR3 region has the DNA TGCAGTGCTAGACGGACTAGCGGGGCTCTCACCGGGGAGCTGTTTTTT. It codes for CSARRTSGALTGELFF.